One and the same sample provided the 24 T cell receptor beta chains below, sequenced in a study of molecular identifiers for immune sequencing clone quantification. TCRdb ran MiXCR on the PCR reads and lists one entry per CDR3 protein. The sample shows approximately 320,000 distinct CDR3 sequences, roughly 24% of them seen only once. Material: naive CD8+ T cells from blood, with Jurkat cell RNA spiked in. Indicated subset: FACS-sorted CD8+CD4-CCR7+CD45RA+ naive T cells. These receptors all come from a human donor in good health. Some libraries in this study had Jurkat cell RNA spiked in.

A remark on this clonotype: A junction end diverges from the germline sequence, so it may reflect a read error. The rearrangement joins TRBV27 to TRBJ2-3; D possibly matches TRBD1 or TRBD2 (5 bases each). The length of the CDR3 is 17 residues. Germline loops: CDR1 MNHEY, CDR2 SMNVEV (reference sequence). Written as DNA, the CDR3 is TGTGCCAGCACCCCAAAAGGGGACGGAAGAATCACAGATACGCGGTATTTT. It codes for CASTPKGDGRITDTRYF.

This chain joins TRBV9 and TRBJ1-4; no clear D. V dropped 0 bases and J dropped 8 bases, with 8 bases sitting between them. The germline gives CDR1 SGDLS, CDR2 YYNGEE. The CDR3 loop spans 13 amino acids. This CDR3 is CASSVEAEEKLFF. CDR3 DNA: TGTGCCAGCAGCGTAGAGGCAGAGGAAAAACTGTTTTTT. Filled out from reference TRBV9 and TRBJ1-4, the complete variable domain reads DSGVTQTPKHLITATGQRVTLRCSPRSGDLSVYWYQQSLDQGLQFLIQYYNGEERAKGNILERFSAQQFPDLHSELNLSSLELGDSALYFCASSVEAEEKLFFGSGTQLSVL.

On this clonotype: A read error is likely, as this CDR3 ends without the conserved phenylalanine or tryptophan. This chain connects TRBV29-1 to TRBJ2-7; 7 bases are a match to TRBD2. The CDR3 sequence is 14 residues long. The J segment lost 2 bases and the V segment lost 6 bases, leaving 10 bases of the junction unmatched. Germline V gives CDR1 SQVTM, CDR2 ANQGSEA. The CDR3 here is CSVIPLAGPYEQYL. The DNA of the CDR3 is TGCAGCGTAATACCCTTAGCGGGTCCCTACGAGCAGTACCTC.

Points on this clonotype: A much larger clone differs by one base, so this may be a read error. The chain joins TRBV28 to TRBJ2-7; the D gene is possibly TRBD1 (6 bases). CDR3 size: 15 residues. CDR1 is MDHEN, CDR2 SYDVKM, per germline. The V end was cut by 4 bases, the J end by 5 bases, with 18 bases between. For the CDR3, the DNA is TGTGCCAGCAGTTCGATAGGGGGTTTAGGCCACGAGCAGTACTTC. Its translation: CASSSIGGLGHEQYF.

This clonotype was recorded at least ten times. V is TRBV6-5 and J is TRBJ2-1, with D unclear. This CDR3 comprises 14 residues. Germline V gene lookup returns CDR1 MNHEY and CDR2 SVGAGI. V lost 5 bases and J 4 bases, leaving 12 bases between the germline ends. The CDR3 is CASSPEVKYNEQFF. CDR3 DNA sequence: TGTGCCAGCAGTCCCGAGGTAAAATACAATGAGCAGTTCTTC.

The J gene is TRBJ2-1, the V gene TRBV30; D is unclear. The V gene's germline CDR1 is GTSNPN and CDR2 SVGIG (reference sequence). The length of the CDR3 is 12 residues. With 2 bases removed from V and 7 bases from J, the gap between germline ends came to 9 bases. CDR3 protein: CAWSPAANEQFF. The DNA for the CDR3 is TGTGCCTGGAGTCCCGCCGCAAATGAGCAGTTCTTC.

In the case of this clonotype: Germline and junction disagree at one end, which may indicate a read error. The chain recombines TRBV29-1 with TRBJ2-7; TRBD2 aligns across 8 bases. CDR3 length: 13 amino acids. The germline CDR1 and CDR2 sequences are SQVTM and ANQGSEA. CDR3 amino acids: CSVSPGLDYAPSF. DNA of the CDR3: TGCAGCGTTAGCCCGGGACTAGACTACGCGCCGTCCTTC.

This clonotype has a count of ten or more. The chain links TRBV27 to TRBJ1-1; unclear D gene. V was trimmed by 5 bases and J by 6 bases, leaving 19 bases between them. Germline V gene lookup returns CDR1 MNHEY and CDR2 SMNVEV (reference sequence). The length of the CDR3 is 15 residues. CDR3 sequence (DNA): TGTGCCAGCAGTCCCTACCCCTCAATGACTCCTGAAGCTTTCTTT. Protein sequence: CASSPYPSMTPEAFF.

This CDR3 reads CSARERSSYEQYF. The DNA of the CDR3 is TGCAGTGCTAGAGAGAGAAGCTCCTACGAGCAGTACTTC. This chain joins TRBV20-1 and TRBJ2-7, with no clear D. The germline CDR1 and CDR2 sequences are DFQATT and SNEGSKA (reference sequence). Trimming shortened V by 0 bases and J by 0 bases, and 6 bases separated the two germline ends. The CDR3 is 13 residues long.

This clonotype was observed a few times. The genes are TRBV4-3 and TRBJ2-7; D unclear. The CDR3 spans 14 residues. CDR1 is LGHNA, CDR2 YSLEER, per germline. Trimming cost V 0 bases and J 7 bases, with 13 bases left between them. The CDR3 loop reads CASSQDRSSREQYF. CDR3 nucleotides: TGCGCCAGCAGCCAAGATAGGTCTAGTCGGGAGCAGTACTTC.

The sample holds a few counts of this clonotype. This chain connects TRBV13 to TRBJ1-1; D is undetermined. The V end lost 2 bases, the J end lost 10 bases, and 11 bases lay between the germline ends. The CDR3 is made up of 12 amino acids. Germline-derived CDR1 and CDR2 are PRHDT and FYEKMQ (reference sequence). The CDR3 loop is CASSLTSLGAFF. The CDR3, as DNA: TGTGCCAGCAGCTTAACCTCCTTGGGAGCTTTCTTT.

The chain couples TRBV28 to TRBJ2-3; 9 positions agree with TRBD2. The germline V gene has CDR1 MDHEN and CDR2 SYDVKM. J lost 0 bases, V lost 3 bases, and 10 bases had no gene match. The CDR3 totals 18 residues. The CDR3 spells CASSFASGKIASTDTQYF. CDR3 nucleotide sequence: TGTGCCAGCAGTTTCGCTAGCGGGAAGATTGCTAGCACAGATACGCAGTATTTT.

The chain carries TRBV7-9 and TRBJ2-2, with D possibly matching TRBD2 (5 bases). CDR3 size: 15 residues. The germline gives CDR1 SEHNR, CDR2 FQNEAQ (reference sequence). Trimming shortened V by 10 bases and J by 11 bases, and 26 bases separated the two germline ends. The CDR3 is CANRRGLTNTEELFF. DNA for the CDR3: TGTGCCAACAGACGAGGACTGACGAACACCGAAGAGCTGTTTTTT. The complete variable domain, with remaining parts taken from reference TRBV7-9 and TRBJ2-2, reads DTGVSQNPRHKITKRGQNVTFRCDPISEHNRLYWYRQTLGQGPEFLTYFQNEAQLEKSRLLSDRFSAERPKGSFSTLEIQRTEQGDSAMYLCANRRGLTNTEELFFGEGSRLTVL.

V gene TRBV27 combines with J gene TRBJ2-7; a weak D match, TRBD2 (7 bases). The germline CDR1 and CDR2 sequences are MNHEY and SMNVEV (reference sequence). The CDR3 runs 15 residues. V was cut by 4 bases and J by 0 bases, with 13 bases left in between. The CDR3 loop reads CASSYRGALSYEQYF. The CDR3 DNA reads as TGTGCCAGCAGTTATCGGGGGGCCCTCTCCTACGAGCAGTACTTC.

At least ten counts were recorded for this clonotype. The rearrangement uses TRBV13 and TRBJ2-7, with 14 bases matching TRBD2. The trim removed 5 bases at V and 6 bases at J, leaving 6 bases unmatched. Germline lookup yields CDR1 PRHDT and CDR2 FYEKMQ (reference sequence). The CDR3 has 15 amino acids. As DNA, the CDR3 is TGTGCCAGCAGCCCAGGGGGACTAGCGGGAGTCGAGCAGTACTTC. Translated: CASSPGGLAGVEQYF.

This clonotype was recorded at least ten times. The chain joins TRBV7-6 to TRBJ2-5, with TRBD2 matching over 10 bases. Per the germline V gene, CDR1 is SGHVS and CDR2 is FNYEAQ. The V segment lost 1 base and the J segment 5 bases; nucleotides outside the gene matches: 4. The CDR3 totals 15 residues. CDR3 residues: CASSLVLAGSETQYF. The CDR3, as DNA: TGTGCCAGCAGCTTAGTACTAGCGGGAAGCGAGACCCAGTACTTC. The full variable domain, its missing parts supplied by reference TRBV7-6 and TRBJ2-5, is GAGVSQSPRYKVTKRGQDVALRCDPISGHVSLYWYRQALGQGPEFLTYFNYEAQQDKSGLPNDRFSAERPEGSISTLTIQRTEQRDSAMYRCASSLVLAGSETQYFGPGTRLLVL.

This clonotype was recorded a few times. The V call is TRBV3-1, the J call TRBJ2-3; D gene unclear. The CDR3 length is 15 residues. Germline loops: CDR1 LGHDT, CDR2 YNNKEL (reference sequence). V dropped 1 base and J dropped 2 bases, with 10 bases sitting between them. This CDR3 reads CASSQVGGYTDTQYF. For the CDR3, the DNA is TGTGCCAGCAGCCAAGTCGGCGGATACACAGATACGCAGTATTTT.

This clonotype was picked up many times. CDR3 region: CATSGTGSGELFF. CDR3 DNA: TGTGCCACCAGTGGGACAGGGTCCGGGGAGCTGTTTTTT. The rearrangement links TRBV24-1 to TRBJ2-2, with TRBD1 matching 8 bases. The CDR3 has 13 residues. V shed 5 bases, J shed 6 bases, and the junction held 1 base outside the gene matches. Germline loops: CDR1 KGHDR, CDR2 SFDVKD.

This clonotype has just a few counts. The chain joins TRBV4-1 to TRBJ2-7, with 7 positions matching TRBD1. The CDR3 is made up of 15 amino acids. Germline V gene sequence: CDR1 MGHRA, CDR2 YSYEKL. J was trimmed by 0 bases and V by 4 bases; bases with no gene match: 6. The CDR3, as DNA: TGCGCCAGCAGCCCGAACTGGGACAGCTCCTACGAGCAGTACTTC. Translated: CASSPNWDSSYEQYF.

The chain joins TRBV29-1 to TRBJ1-2; D not resolved. The germline V gene encodes CDR1 SQVTM and CDR2 ANQGSEA. The germline V and J ends were trimmed by 4 bases and 4 bases, with 19 bases remaining between them. The CDR3 is 15 residues long. This CDR3 is CSVADRRLEGYGYTF. CDR3 bases: TGCAGCGTTGCCGACCGGAGGTTGGAGGGCTATGGCTACACCTTC.

This rearrangement joins TRBV29-1 to TRBJ2-3; TRBD2 agrees at 10 bases. From germline, CDR1 is SQVTM and CDR2 ANQGSEA. V lost 4 bases, J lost 4 bases, and 14 bases stayed unmatched. The CDR3 extends over 17 amino acids. CDR3 bases: TGCAGCGTTGGTCTAGCGGGGGCCCCTTCTCCCCCAGATACGCAGTATTTT. Protein product: CSVGLAGAPSPPDTQYF.

The chain combines TRBV6-1 with TRBJ2-3; D is unresolved. The CDR3 spans 12 residues. Trimming took off 1 base at V and 6 bases at J, with 5 bases between the two ends. Germline CDR1 reads MNHNS; CDR2 reads SASEGT. This chain's CDR3 is CASSEGLDTQYF. DNA for the CDR3: TGTGCCAGCAGTGAAGGGTTGGATACGCAGTATTTT.

With respect to this clonotype: A junction end diverges from the germline sequence, so it may reflect a read error. The chain combines TRBV9 with TRBJ2-7, with a possible D match to TRBD2 (6 bases). CDR3 size: 15 residues. CDR1 SGDLS and CDR2 YYNGEE come from the germline V gene. The CDR3 region has the DNA TGTGCCAGCAGCGTAGGGGGTAGCGGTCGCTACGAGCAGTGCTTC. Translated, it gives CASSVGGSGRYEQCF.

There are many counts of this clonotype. This chain links TRBV15 with TRBJ1-5; 7 bases map to TRBD1. This CDR3 spans 15 amino acids. V was clipped by 0 bases and J by 6 bases; unmatched bases: 5. Germline V gene sequence: CDR1 LNHNV, CDR2 YYDKDF (reference sequence). Written as DNA, the CDR3 is TGTGCCACCAGCAGAGATCAGACAGGGATTCAGCCCCAGCATTTT. This gives the protein CATSRDQTGIQPQHF.